A single sample gave rise to the 16 T cell receptor beta chains below, sequenced in a study of early T cells in non-severe SARS-CoV-2 infection. One entry per CDR3 protein, called by TCRdb with MiXCR from the 5' RACE reads. The sample carries more than 25,000 distinct CDR3 sequences, under 10% recorded once. Sequences were obtained from whole blood. These receptors came from an adult who was a healthcare worker with PCR-confirmed SARS-CoV-2 infection or an uninfected control (not recorded which).

This clonotype was picked up many times. CDR3 in amino acids: CASSPVTGGVDEKLFF. CDR3 in DNA: TGTGCCAGCAGTCCGGTAACAGGGGGCGTTGACGAAAAACTGTTTTTT. The chain carries TRBV12-3 or TRBV12-4 and TRBJ1-4, with TRBD1 identical over 9 bases. The CDR3 spans 16 residues. Trimming at V came to 5 bases and at J to 8 bases, leaving 12 bases not matched to a gene.

This clonotype was found many times. The chain carries TRBV9 and TRBJ2-2, with D unclear. In germline, CDR1 is SGDLS, CDR2 YYNGEE. The germline V and J ends were trimmed by 1 base and 2 bases, with 6 bases remaining between them. CDR3 size: 14 residues. DNA of the CDR3: TGTGCCAGCAGCGTATACAGTAACACCGGGGAGCTGTTTTTT. Translation gives CASSVYSNTGELFF.

This clonotype was seen repeatedly, ten times or more. J is TRBJ1-5 and V is TRBV9; D may be TRBD1 (5 bases). The CDR3 runs to 14 residues. V was shortened by 7 bases and J by 1 base, with 12 bases between the two germline ends. Looked up from germline, CDR1 is SGDLS and CDR2 is YYNGEE. The CDR3 loop is CASARGASNQPQHF. The CDR3 region has the DNA TGTGCCAGCGCGCGGGGCGCGAGCAATCAGCCCCAGCATTTT.

The chain couples TRBV5-4 to TRBJ2-1; 8 nucleotides agree with TRBD1. The V gene's germline CDR1 is SGHNT and CDR2 YYREEE (reference sequence). V shed 4 bases, J shed 10 bases, and the junction held 13 bases outside the gene matches. The CDR3 covers 15 residues. CDR3 DNA: TGTGCCAGCAGCGCGCCCGGGACAGGTTCATTGGAGCAGTTCTTC. It is translated as CASSAPGTGSLEQFF.

This clonotype counts as medium-sized. The chain joins TRBV6-2 or TRBV6-3 to TRBJ1-5; TRBD1 might be the D (5 bases). The CDR3 consists of 11 residues. Trimming shortened V by 4 bases and J by 9 bases, and 7 bases separated the two germline ends. The germline V gene encodes CDR1 MNHEY and CDR2 SVGEGT. DNA of the CDR3: TGTGCCAGCAGTTTGGGGGGGCCCCAGCATTTT. This codes for CASSLGGPQHF.

The sample holds many counts of this clonotype. The rearrangement joins TRBV6-2 or TRBV6-3 to TRBJ1-1; D is unclear. Trimming left V 1 base short and J 4 bases short, with 7 bases between. This CDR3 region has 13 residues. Germline loops: CDR1 MNHEY, CDR2 SVGEGT. Here the CDR3 reads CASSYFSATEAFF. CDR3 nucleotide sequence: TGTGCCAGCAGTTACTTCTCGGCCACTGAAGCTTTCTTT.

This clonotype was found many times. This CDR3 reads CASSPWSTDTQYF. CDR3 coding DNA: TGTGCCAGCAGCCCTTGGAGCACAGATACGCAGTATTTT. The rearrangement links TRBV5-4 to TRBJ2-3; D is unresolved. The V gene lost 4 bases and the J gene lost 0 bases, with 6 bases spanning the gap. The CDR3 covers 13 residues. Per germline, CDR1 SGHNT and CDR2 YYREEE (reference sequence).

This clonotype appeared once. Just one base apart from a much larger clone, this may be a read error. V is TRBV3-1 and J is TRBJ2-3; 7 bases map to TRBD2. Germline assignment: CDR1 LGHDT and CDR2 YNNKEL (reference sequence). Unmatched junction bases numbered 11, after V lost 6 bases and J lost 2 bases. The CDR3 loop spans 16 amino acids. CDR3 amino acids: CASRFLLAGFTDTQYF. In DNA form, the CDR3 reads TGTGCCAGCAGATTCCTTTTAGCGGGCTTCACAGATACGCAGTATTTT.

This clonotype was seen a few times. This CDR3 reads CASSFGYRSYNEQFF. The CDR3, as DNA: TGTGCCAGCAGTTTTGGGTACAGGTCCTACAATGAGCAGTTCTTC. J is TRBJ2-1 and V is TRBV27; D is possibly TRBD1 (5 bases). The CDR3 spans 15 residues. V lost 3 bases and J lost 1, with 10 bases in between. Germline V gene lookup returns CDR1 MNHEY and CDR2 SMNVEV (reference sequence).

This clonotype was detected only a few times. Just one base apart from a much larger clone, this may be a read error. The chain combines TRBV7-2 with TRBJ1-6; 8 nucleotides align to TRBD1. The CDR3 is made up of 16 amino acids. Trimming at V came to 6 bases and at J to 3 bases, leaving 7 bases not matched to a gene. Germline V gene sequence: CDR1 SGHTA, CDR2 FQGNSA. The CDR3 region has the DNA TGTGCCAGCAGTCATACAGGGGGTGGCTATAATTCACCCCTCCACTTT. Translating gives CASSHTGGGYNSPLHF. Full variable domain (remainder filled in from reference TRBV7-2 and TRBJ1-6): GAGVSQSPSNKVTEKGKDVELRCDPISGHTALYWYRQSLGQGLEFLIYFQGNSAPDKSGLPSDRFSAERTGGSVSTLTIQRTQQEDSAVYLCASSHTGGGYNSPLHFGNGTRLTVT.

This chain uses TRBV5-1 with TRBJ2-6; TRBD2 is a possible D gene (5 bases). Germline V gene sequence: CDR1 SGHRS, CDR2 YFSETQ. The CDR3 is made up of 13 amino acids. Trimming shortened V by 4 bases and J by 4 bases, and 6 bases separated the two germline ends. DNA for the CDR3: TGCGCCAGCAGCACGGGAGGGGCCAACGTCCTGACTTTC. Protein product: CASSTGGANVLTF.

The chain employs TRBV3-1 and TRBJ2-3; D could derive from TRBD1 or TRBD2 (5 bases each). The germline V gene encodes CDR1 LGHDT and CDR2 YNNKEL (reference sequence). CDR3 length: 14 amino acids. Trimming pared 3 bases from V and 0 bases from J, leaving 7 bases between. The CDR3 bases are TGTGCCAGCAGCCACGGGGACAGCACAGATACGCAGTATTTT. It codes for CASSHGDSTDTQYF.

The sample holds many counts of this clonotype. The J gene is TRBJ1-1, the V gene TRBV7-8; D is perhaps TRBD1 (5 bases). The CDR3 is 13 amino acids. Germline V CDR1 and CDR2: SGHVS, FQNEAQ. The V and J ends lost 1 base and 3 bases respectively, with 6 bases between them. As DNA, the CDR3 is TGTGCCAGCAGCTTAGTAGGGGACACTGAAGCTTTCTTT. Amino acid sequence: CASSLVGDTEAFF.

In this sample, this clonotype turned up many times. The chain carries TRBV7-6 and TRBJ2-3; either TRBD1 or TRBD2 may fit D (5 bases each). V shed 3 bases and J shed 4 bases, with 8 bases lying between them. The CDR3 sequence is 13 residues long. The germline V gene encodes CDR1 SGHVS and CDR2 FNYEAQ. The CDR3 coding sequence is TGTGCCAGCAGCTTTGGGGACCCAGATACGCAGTATTTT. It specifies CASSFGDPDTQYF.

This clonotype was detected ten times or more. The chain joins TRBV15 to TRBJ2-2, with 10 bases identical to TRBD2. Germline V gene data show CDR1 as LNHNV and CDR2 as YYDKDF (reference sequence). The CDR3 has 19 residues. The ends lost 1 base at V and 4 bases at J; junction bases unmatched: 12. Here the CDR3 reads CATSRAKTSGVVRTGELFF. The CDR3 region has the DNA TGTGCCACCAGCAGAGCTAAAACTAGCGGGGTCGTTCGCACCGGGGAGCTGTTTTTT.

This sequence joins TRBV29-1 and TRBJ1-1; D not certain. V gave up 3 bases and J gave up 1 base, with 6 bases separating them. In germline, CDR1 is SQVTM, CDR2 ANQGSEA. The CDR3 contains 12 residues. The DNA for the CDR3 is TGCAGCGTTGAGGCATCGAACACTGAAGCTTTCTTT. The encoded protein is CSVEASNTEAFF.